This T cell receptor (beta chain) is drawn from a study of shared clonotypes between healthy human individuals. Study-level findings and limits: The researchers took only blood, and tissue repertoires probably look different.

Unsorted PBMCs provided DNA that was sequenced on ten immunoSEQ deep assay plates. The assay was immunoSEQ multiplex PCR, and TCRdb's table has in-frame clones only and misses some. The sample has around 480,000 clones; about 75% are singletons. Of note for this clone: What it binds is not known.

Healthy HIV-negative adults with no recent acute infections or vaccinations were recruited as donors. Donors comprised only Caucasian adults living in Nashville, Tennessee. The specimen sequenced was PBMCs. This clonotype was sampled from a woman aged 40-49 years in good health. Some clones in this sample may be carry-over from other donors' samples.

Here the CDR3 reads CASRGGADTQYF. The CDR3 nucleotides are TGTGCCAGCAGAGGGGGAGCTGATACGCAGTATTTT. The rearrangement joins TRBV7-9 to TRBJ2-3, with D perhaps matching TRBD1 (6 bases). V was pared by 6 bases and J by 6 bases, with 10 bases between. Germline V gives CDR1 SEHNR, CDR2 FQNEAQ (reference sequence). The length of the CDR3 is 12 residues.